This TCR beta chain emerged from a study of T cells in Graves' hyperthyroidism and ophthalmopathy. Study-wide findings and caveats: A median about 6.2 months before onset, the model predicted ophthalmopathy.

Points on this clonotype: Its antigen is unidentified.

Germline CDR1 MDHEN, CDR2 SYDVKM. V lost 3 bases, J lost 9 bases, and 5 bases stayed unmatched. The CDR3 totals 14 residues. Amplification yielded TCR beta CDR3 regions, with RNA transcripts as the source. A set of HTBI primers served as the primers for a first-round RT-PCR of the TCR CDR3. TCRdb used MiXCR to reprocess the multiplex PCR reads, holding one entry per CDR3 protein. Of 300,000 or so distinct CDR3 sequences detected, 17% appear once; the ten largest clones hold approximately 60%. The clonotype originates from a woman aged 60-75 years with Graves' ophthalmopathy. The source material was blood. This rearrangement joins TRBV28 to TRBJ2-1, with 10 bases matching TRBD2. CDR3 sequence reads: CASSLETSGAEQFF. The CDR3 DNA reads as TGTGCCAGCAGTTTGGAAACTAGCGGGGCTGAGCAGTTCTTC. Full variable domain (rest looked up from reference TRBV28 and TRBJ2-1): DVKVTQSSRYLVKRTGEKVFLECVQDMDHENMFWYRQDPGLGLRLIYFSYDVKMKEKGDIPEGYSVSREKKERFSLILESASTNQTSMYLCASSLETSGAEQFFGPGTRLTVL.